This T cell receptor beta chain appears in the sequencing data of a study of T cells in Graves' hyperthyroidism and ophthalmopathy. The CDR3 runs 17 residues. Looked up from germline, CDR1 is MNHNS and CDR2 is SASEGT. The V gene end was trimmed by 4 bases and the J gene end by 9 bases; junction bases not matched to a gene: 17. Regions amplified from RNA transcripts were the TCR beta CDR3 regions. The HTBI set primed first-round TCR CDR3 RT-PCR. TCRdb used MiXCR to reprocess the multiplex PCR reads, holding one entry per CDR3 protein. This table has hundreds of thousands of distinct CDR3 sequences, roughly 22% appearing once. Study-wide results and caveats: Blood also showed most of the thyroid clonotypes that were expanded above 0.001.

The table lists this clonotype with many counts. Its antigen is not identified. The source material was blood. The clonotype was recovered from a man under 40 with Graves' ophthalmopathy. This chain joins TRBV6-1 and TRBJ2-1; 8 bases match TRBD2. CDR3 sequence reads: CASSGRRRAGETGEQFF. The CDR3 DNA sequence: TGTGCCAGCAGTGGACGACGGCGAGCGGGAGAAACGGGTGAGCAGTTCTTC.